These 15 T cell receptor beta chains share one sample of origin, sequenced in a study of T cell repertoires in cytomegalovirus infection (dated by TCRdb to about 2019). These receptors lack a known antigen. Instrument used: Illumina HiSeq 1500. TCRdb passed the public sequencing reads through fastp at Q25 and MiXCR, retaining productive beta sequences. All rows with the same CDR3 protein become a single entry with the most common DNA and genes. Recorded for this sample are roughly 990,000 distinct CDR3 sequences; less than 40% of them occurred a single time. The top ten clonotypes cover around an eighth of the sample. In light of the paper, this sample's treatment or condition label describes: in vitro stimulation with specific CMV peptide epitopes to enrich CMV-specific T cells. The starting material was cultured CD8+ T cells from PBMCs, obtained from culture after CMV antigen stimulation. These receptor sequences come from a human donor in good health (CMV status not recorded). Some clones in this sample may be carry-over from other donors' samples.

This clonotype was seen many times. The chain has TRBV9 and TRBJ1-6; D not certain. The germline CDR1 and CDR2 sequences are SGDLS and YYNGEE. The CDR3 is 15 amino acids. Trimming took 0 bases from V and 9 from J, leaving 13 bases between them. The CDR3 loop is CASSVDGRGPSPLHF. In DNA, the CDR3 is TGTGCCAGCAGCGTAGATGGACGCGGACCTTCACCCCTCCACTTT.

Written as DNA, the CDR3 is TGTGCCAGCAGTCACAGGGAGCGTGGCTACACCTTC. Translated, it gives CASSHRERGYTF. This chain links TRBV6-2 or TRBV6-3 with TRBJ1-2; TRBD1 might be the D (6 bases). Germline-derived CDR1 and CDR2 are MNHEY and SVGEGT. V was cut by 5 bases and J by 7 bases, with 11 bases left in between. The CDR3 runs to 12 residues.

This clonotype has ten or more counts. V and J are TRBV7-2 and TRBJ1-1, with a weak D call TRBD1 (5 bases). V was trimmed by 4 bases and J by 1 base, leaving 13 bases between them. Germline loops: CDR1 SGHTA, CDR2 FQGNSA. The length of the CDR3 is 15 residues. The CDR3 loop is CASSSDSVGNTEAFF. The CDR3 bases are TGTGCCAGCAGCTCTGACAGTGTGGGGAACACTGAAGCTTTCTTT.

The rearrangement uses TRBV28 and TRBJ2-1; D uncertain. Germline V gene sequence: CDR1 MDHEN, CDR2 SYDVKM. The CDR3 totals 13 residues. Trimming took 3 bases from V and 10 from J, leaving 13 bases between them. CDR3 sequence: CASSFQVQMEQFF. The CDR3 nucleotides read TGTGCCAGCAGTTTTCAGGTACAGATGGAGCAGTTCTTC.

This clonotype was counted a few times. The chain carries TRBV29-1 and TRBJ2-1; 8 bases are a match to TRBD2. Germline lookup yields CDR1 SQVTM and CDR2 ANQGSEA. With V trimmed by 1 base and J by 5 bases, 10 bases remained unmatched. The CDR3 consists of 16 residues. The CDR3 sequence: CSVEGRGGGSDNEQFF. The CDR3 region has the DNA TGCAGCGTTGAAGGGCGCGGCGGGGGGTCCGACAATGAGCAGTTCTTC.

The genes are TRBV7-9 and TRBJ2-1; D is possibly TRBD2 (6 bases). The CDR3 is 14 residues long. Germline lookup yields CDR1 SEHNR and CDR2 FQNEAQ (reference sequence). V was pared by 1 base and J by 10 bases, with 14 bases between. The CDR3 DNA is TGTGCCAGCAGCTTAGAGACTAGGAGCCGGGAGCAGTTCTTC. This translates into CASSLETRSREQFF.

This clonotype was seen more than once but under ten times. V usage is TRBV12-3 or TRBV12-4 and J usage is TRBJ2-4; D is ambiguous. V dropped 6 bases and J dropped 6 bases, with 9 bases sitting between them. CDR3 size: 12 residues. The chain's CDR3 is CASRGDPNIQYF. The CDR3 nucleotides read TGTGCCAGCAGAGGCGACCCAAACATTCAGTACTTC.

The V call is TRBV7-9, the J call TRBJ2-2, with TRBD1 matching 7 bases. V shed 2 bases, J shed 1 base, and the junction held 7 bases outside the gene matches. The CDR3 is 17 residues long. CDR1 is SEHNR and CDR2 is FQNEAQ in the germline V gene (reference sequence). CDR3 bases: TGTGCCAGCAGCTTACCCAGGGGGAGTGGGAACACCGGGGAGCTGTTTTTT. Protein product: CASSLPRGSGNTGELFF.

The V gene is TRBV6-1, the J gene TRBJ1-2; tentative D call: TRBD1 (5 bases). The ends were cut back, 5 bases at V and 1 base at J, with 11 bases in the middle. In germline, CDR1 is MNHNS, CDR2 SASEGT. This CDR3 contains 14 residues. For the CDR3, the DNA is TGTGCCAGCAGTAAGACAGTGAATAACTATGGCTACACCTTC. Translated: CASSKTVNNYGYTF.

This chain connects TRBV7-2 to TRBJ2-3, with D maybe TRBD2 (7 bases). The CDR3 loop spans 16 amino acids. Germline V gene sequence: CDR1 SGHTA, CDR2 FQGNSA. V dropped 1 base and J dropped 3 bases, with 14 bases sitting between them. The CDR3 is CASSLELGGATDTQYF. Written as DNA, the CDR3 is TGTGCCAGCAGCTTAGAATTGGGGGGGGCGACAGATACGCAGTATTTT.

This clonotype appeared many times. V and J are TRBV27 and TRBJ1-1, with D perhaps TRBD1 (5 bases). Germline V gene data show CDR1 as MNHEY and CDR2 as SMNVEV (reference sequence). The CDR3 has 13 residues. Trimming took off 3 bases at V and 4 bases at J, with 9 bases between the two ends. CDR3 sequence (DNA): TGTGCCAGCAGTTTCGGGGGGATCACTGAAGCTTTCTTT. Residues: CASSFGGITEAFF.

This clonotype was observed a handful of times. The chain couples TRBV6-2 or TRBV6-3 to TRBJ2-2, with D unclear. Germline loops: CDR1 MNHEY, CDR2 SVGEGT. V shed 3 bases and J shed 5 bases, with 10 bases lying between them. The CDR3 spans 14 residues. This CDR3 is CASSYFAETGELFF. The CDR3 DNA reads TGTGCCAGCAGTTATTTCGCAGAGACCGGGGAGCTGTTTTTT.

The chain employs TRBV2 and TRBJ1-2, with D perhaps TRBD1 (5 bases). Between the trimmed V and J ends, which lost 9 bases and 0 bases, there was a span of 11 bases. Germline V gene data show CDR1 as SNHLY and CDR2 as FYNNEI. The CDR3 consists of 13 residues. CDR3 in amino acids: CASMTETNYGYTF. The CDR3 coding sequence is TGTGCCAGTATGACAGAGACTAACTATGGCTACACCTTC.

Of note for this clonotype: At one end, the junction sequence differs from germline, possibly due to a read error. This chain joins TRBV7-7 and TRBJ2-1; a weak D match, TRBD1 (5 bases). The length of the CDR3 is 15 residues. Germline V gives CDR1 SSHAT, CDR2 FNYEAQ (reference sequence). For the CDR3, the DNA is TGTGCTAGCAGCTCCCAGCCAGACAGCTACAATGAGCAGTTCTTC. Its translation is CASSSQPDSYNEQFF.

This clonotype was counted at least ten times. The V call is TRBV4-1, the J call TRBJ2-2, with TRBD1 matching 7 bases. The junction had 12 bases not matched to a gene; V was cut back by 4 bases and J by 7 bases. Germline V gene data show CDR1 as MGHRA and CDR2 as YSYEKL. This CDR3 spans 16 amino acids. The CDR3 spells CASSPGTDTLNGELFF. The CDR3 DNA is TGCGCCAGCAGCCCGGGGACAGACACGCTAAACGGGGAGCTGTTTTTT.